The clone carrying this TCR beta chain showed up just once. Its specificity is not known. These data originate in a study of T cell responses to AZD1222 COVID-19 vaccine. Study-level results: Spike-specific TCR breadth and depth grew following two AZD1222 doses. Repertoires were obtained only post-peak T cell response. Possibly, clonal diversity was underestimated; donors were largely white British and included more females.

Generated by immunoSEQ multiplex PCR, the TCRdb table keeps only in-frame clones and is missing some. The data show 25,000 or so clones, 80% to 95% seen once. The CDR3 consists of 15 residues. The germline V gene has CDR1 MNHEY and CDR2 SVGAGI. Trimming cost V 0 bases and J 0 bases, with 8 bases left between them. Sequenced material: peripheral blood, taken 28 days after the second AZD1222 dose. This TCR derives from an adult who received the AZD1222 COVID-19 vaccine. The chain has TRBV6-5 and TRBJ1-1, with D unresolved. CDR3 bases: TGTGCCAGCAGTTACTCGTACGGGGTGAACACTGAAGCTTTCTTT. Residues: CASSYSYGVNTEAFF.